The subject of this entry is one TCR beta chain. This clonotype was detected only a few times. No cognate antigen has been identified for it. One junction end disagrees with the germline gene, perhaps due to a read error. Total RNA and DNA were co-extracted without cell sorting from approximately 20-30 mg of bulk tissue using the AllPrep DNA/RNA mini kit. Four or five patients with histopathologically diagnosed primary liver carcinoma underwent surgical resection in China between November 2015 and March 2016. Chronic HBV infection was present in the patients, and the patients were treatment-naive at sampling. Five spatially separated regions were sampled per tumor: superior, inferior, left-lateral and right-lateral poles, plus the tumor centre. Histological examination found more than 80% viable tumor cells in every tumor sample. Fresh tumor and adjacent tissue pieces were bisected; one half was stored in RNAlater at -80°C, the other sent for histology.

The source of the sample is a study of tumor-infiltrating lymphocytes in primary liver carcinoma (dated by TCRdb to between 2016 and 2019). In the study overall: The five patients, three men and two women aged 30 to 69 years, had hepatocellular carcinoma (four) or combined HCC and intrahepatic cholangiocarcinoma (one). The five patients had tumors staged T1-T3 N0M0, with maximum diameters ranging from about 4.2 to 10 cm. Samples yielded roughly 3.5 to 8 million productive TCRbeta reads; read depth did not differ significantly between tissue types. Across five regions of each liver tumor, along with adjacent normal tissue and blood, the study brought together TCRbeta repertoire sequencing, expression microarrays and whole-exome sequencing. A total of approximately 35 specimens from 5 patients underwent TCRbeta repertoire sequencing, comprising some 25 tumor regions, 5 adjacent noncancerous liver tissues and 5 peripheral blood samples. To link TCRbeta repertoire diversity to the local molecular phenotype, the approximately 24 tumor region samples were profiled with Agilent mRNA microarrays. High reproducibility was observed for the technical replicate repertoires, with mean shared-clone rates approximately 0.9 and correlation coefficients above 0.95.

Summary of the overall study and its limitations: Just about 8-25% of top clones turned up in all five regions of a tumor, which suggests spatial heterogeneity among tumor-infiltrating T cells. Compared with blood, tumors had a significantly larger share of the repertoire taken up by the top 250 clones (p = 0.039). Consistent with antigen-driven expansion, pairs of tumor regions showed higher repertoire overlap (mean about 36%) than either tumor-adjacent pairs (about 17%) or tumor-blood pairs (about 15%). Comparison of CD4+ and CD8+ T cell repertoires was precluded by the use of bulk unsorted samples. The study included only five or six patients, and the authors note findings should be validated in a larger study. Only the TCR beta chain was sequenced, which likely underestimates true repertoire diversity because unpaired alpha chains were not captured.

Using a constant-region primer and ProtoScript II reverse transcriptase, TCRbeta-specific cDNA was reverse-transcribed from roughly 500 ng total RNA. TCRbeta libraries were built with three nested multiplex PCR rounds, a slightly modified ARM-PCR procedure. Each of the first two PCR rounds ran for about 10 cycles using multiplex TRBV1-TRBV30 forward primers together with a Cbeta reverse primer. A final 25-cycle PCR with Deep VentR polymerase added sample barcodes and Illumina adapters. Before sequencing, amplicons between 200 and 500 bp were purified from gel using a QIAquick gel extraction kit. TCRbeta amplicons were sequenced on an Illumina HiSeq 2500 with 250-bp paired-end reads. From the authors' description of their analysis: Quality trimming of reads was performed with Trimmomatic v0.33, and paired reads were merged with FLASH v1.2.11 so that full CDR3 sequences could be recovered. V, D and J germline segments were assigned to the rearranged TCRbeta sequences using MiGEC v1.2.1b. Clonotype statistics and Shannon-Wiener diversity indices were computed with VDJtools v1.0.0. To reduce sampling bias, subsequent analyses other than the diversity analysis used only the 250 most abundant clonotypes in each sample. TCRdb's own reprocessing of the public reads used fastp at Q25 and MiXCR and kept productive beta chains. When rows share a CDR3 protein, they turn into one entry using the most common DNA and genes. The V and J calls here are based on TCRdb, not the publication. This sample lists over 40,000 distinct CDR3 sequences; over 65% were detected once. The top ten clones comprise about 24% of the sample.

The germline V gene (reference sequence) provides CDR1 SEHNR and CDR2 FQNEAQ. The CDR3 has 12 amino acids, counting the end cysteine and phenylalanine. Only the CDR3 DNA stays, 36 bases, in frame from base 1. Recombination linked TRBV7-9 to TRBJ2-7, and 7 junction bases match TRBD1. The TCR sequence derives from a man aged 35 to 55 with primary liver carcinoma and hepatitis B virus infection. The specimen was liver tumor tissue from sampling region 5. The cell subset or site tag for this specimen amounts to: tumor region T5, tumor centre. The CDR3 protein is CASSQGQSEPYF. Here is the DNA: TGTGCCAGTAGCCAGGGACAGAGCGAGCCGTACTTC.